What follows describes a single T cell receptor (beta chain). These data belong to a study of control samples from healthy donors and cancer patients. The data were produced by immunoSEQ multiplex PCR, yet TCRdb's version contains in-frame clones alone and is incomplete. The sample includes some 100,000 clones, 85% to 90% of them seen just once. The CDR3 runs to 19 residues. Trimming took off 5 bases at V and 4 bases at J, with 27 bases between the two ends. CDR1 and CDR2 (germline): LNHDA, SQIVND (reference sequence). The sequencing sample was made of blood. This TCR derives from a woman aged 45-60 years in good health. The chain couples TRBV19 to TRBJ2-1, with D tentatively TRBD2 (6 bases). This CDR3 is CASSPTATPSAGLYNEQFF. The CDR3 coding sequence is TGTGCCAGTAGTCCCACCGCTACCCCTAGTGCGGGGTTGTACAATGAGCAGTTCTTC.